These T cell receptor beta chains were read from a single sample in a study of T cells in Graves' hyperthyroidism and ophthalmopathy. Using its own MiXCR run on the multiplex PCR reads, TCRdb lists one record per CDR3 protein. The profile covers about 270,000 distinct CDR3 sequences, with roughly 22% appearing a single time and 50% to 75% taken by the ten largest. Sequencing used blood. Source of these receptors: a man under 40 with Graves' ophthalmopathy. Each CDR3 is given with its conserved first and last residue. D genes are given only for firm matches. Not all rows give a size; the values are once, few, many and, for expanded clones, a class.

v_call	d_call	j_call	clone_size	cdr3_nt	cdr3_aa
TRBV5-1	.	TRBJ2-5	.	TGCGCCAGCAGCTTACAGAGGCTAGATGGGGAGACCCAGTACTTC	CASSLQRLDGETQYF
TRBV7-9	TRBD2	TRBJ2-7	few	TGTGCCAGCAGCCCACCGACTAGCGGGAGCGATTACGAGCAGTACTTC	CASSPPTSGSDYEQYF
TRBV27	.	TRBJ2-1	.	TGTGCCAGCAGTGTAGGGGCAGGGCCAAGCTCCTACAATGAGCAGCTCTTC	CASSVGAGPSSYNEQLF
TRBV20-1	.	TRBJ1-4	.	TGCAGTGCCCGAGAAGCCCTGGCCTCTGAAAAACTGTTTTTT	CSAREALASEKLFF
TRBV5-5	TRBD2	TRBJ2-2	.	TGTGCCAGCAGCCCTAGCGGGAGGGCCCCCGGGGAGCTGTTTTTT	CASSPSGRAPGELFF
TRBV10-3	TRBD1	TRBJ2-5	.	TGTGCCATCAGTGAGTGGGGACAGGGGACCCAAGAGACCCAGTACTTC	CAISEWGQGTQETQYF
TRBV11-2	TRBD1	TRBJ1-1	.	TGTGCCAGCAGCACCGGACAGGGGAGGACTGAAGCTTTCTTT	CASSTGQGRTEAFF
TRBV6-9	.	TRBJ1-1	.	TGTGCCAGCAGTTACCCAATAGTCGGTGAAGCTTTCTTT	CASSYPIVGEAFF
TRBV6-1	.	TRBJ2-3	many	TGTGCCAGCATGATGGGTGCAGATACGCAGTATTTT	CASMMGADTQYF
TRBV6-1	TRBD1	TRBJ1-5	few	TGTGCCAGCAGTGAAGTTGGGACAGGACATCAGCCCCAGCATTTT	CASSEVGTGHQPQHF
TRBV9	.	TRBJ2-1	many	TGTGCCAGCAGCGTGGGGACCAGCAGGAGCTCCTACAATGAGCAGTTCTTC	CASSVGTSRSSYNEQFF
TRBV29-1	.	TRBJ2-1	.	TGCAGCGTTGACCCCGAAAGATTTAGGGGGAACGAGCAGTTCTTC	CSVDPERFRGNEQFF
TRBV11-1	TRBD2	TRBJ2-3	.	TGTGCCAGCAGGCCCGGGACTAGCGGGCGAGATACGCAGTATTTT	CASRPGTSGRDTQYF
TRBV12-3/TRBV12-4	TRBD2	TRBJ2-1	.	TGTGCCAGCAGAAGACTAGCGGGGGACAATGAGCAGTTCTTC	CASRRLAGDNEQFF
TRBV9	TRBD2	TRBJ2-1	.	TGTGCCAGCAGCGTAGGGCCGACTAGCTGGGTTTACAATGAGCAGTTCTTC	CASSVGPTSWVYNEQFF
TRBV27	TRBD1	TRBJ2-7	many	TGTGCCACAAACAGACAGGGCTCCTACGAGCAGTACTTC	CATNRQGSYEQYF
TRBV11-2	.	TRBJ2-7	many	TGTGCCAGCAGCTACGGACAGACCTACGAGCAGTACTTC	CASSYGQTYEQYF
TRBV27	TRBD2	TRBJ2-5	many	TGTGCCAGCAGTTTAGCCTCAGCGGGACAAGAGACCCAGTACTTC	CASSLASAGQETQYF
TRBV11-1	.	TRBJ1-1	.	TGTGCCAGCAGCTGGACCGGGACTGTGAACACTGAAGCTTTCTTT	CASSWTGTVNTEAFF
TRBV27	TRBD2	TRBJ2-7	.	TGTGCCAGCAGTTCCCCTAGCGGGAGTAATTACGAGCAGTACTTC	CASSSPSGSNYEQYF
TRBV5-1	.	TRBJ1-2	few	TGTGCCAGCAGCTTGGAATCCGGGAGTTACTATGGCTACACCTTC	CASSLESGSYYGYTF
TRBV20-1	TRBD1	TRBJ2-1	few	TGCAGTGCTAGTAGACAGGGTCTTAAGTTCTTC	CSASRQGLKFF
TRBV11-2	.	TRBJ1-2	.	TGTGCCAGCAGCTCAGATCGTCAAGATGGCTACACCTTC	CASSSDRQDGYTF
TRBV4-1	.	TRBJ2-1	.	TGCGCCAGCAGCCAAGAATGGGGGAATGAGCAGTTCTTC	CASSQEWGNEQFF
TRBV6-6	.	TRBJ1-5	.	TGTGCCAGCAGTTACTTGGGGGGGGCCCAGCATTTT	CASSYLGGAQHF
TRBV2	.	TRBJ1-1	many	TGTGCCAGCAGATACGAGATTGAAAGGGGTGAAGCTTTCTTT	CASRYEIERGEAFF